A single sample is the source of the 23 T cell receptor beta chains below, sequenced in a study of identical twins. TCRdb re-called the 5' RACE reads through MiXCR, storing one row per CDR3 protein. The sample records about 240,000 distinct CDR3 sequences, roughly a tenth being singletons. Source material: memory T cells sorted from blood. The receptors derive from a man aged 45-60 years in good health.

There are many counts of this clonotype. CDR3 bases: TGTGCCAGCAGTTTCCCTTACGACAGCTATGGCTACACCTTC. Translation: CASSFPYDSYGYTF. The chain employs TRBV12-3 or TRBV12-4 and TRBJ1-2, with D possibly TRBD1 on 5 matching bases. The CDR3 contains 14 residues. V lost 3 bases and J 4 bases, leaving 12 bases between the germline ends.

V is TRBV5-1 and J is TRBJ2-1, with 7 bases that match TRBD2. Germline assignment: CDR1 SGHRS and CDR2 YFSETQ. The V segment lost 3 bases and the J segment 6 bases; nucleotides outside the gene matches: 6. CDR3 length: 14 residues. The chain's CDR3 is CASSSTTSSNEQFF. The CDR3 bases are TGCGCCAGCAGCTCGACGACTAGCAGCAATGAGCAGTTCTTC.

This rearrangement joins TRBV11-1 to TRBJ2-1, with D unresolved. Germline loops: CDR1 SGHAT, CDR2 FQDESV (reference sequence). This CDR3 is built from 12 residues. The V end was cut by 5 bases, the J end by 10 bases, with 12 bases between. The DNA of the CDR3 is TGTGCCAGCAGCCCTGGAATGGTGGAGCAGTTCTTC. This codes for CASSPGMVEQFF.

In its sample, this clonotype was seen many times. The rearrangement links TRBV7-3 to TRBJ2-2; tentative D call: TRBD1 (6 bases). Germline lookup yields CDR1 SGHTA and CDR2 FQGTGA. V shed 7 bases and J shed 2 bases, with 14 bases lying between them. CDR3 size: 15 residues. The CDR3 bases are TGTGCCAGCACTATGCTGGGGGCCAACACCGGGGAGCTGTTTTTT. Protein: CASTMLGANTGELFF. Drawing the rest from reference TRBV7-3 and TRBJ2-2, the complete variable domain is GAGVSQTPSNKVTEKGKYVELRCDPISGHTALYWYRQSLGQGPEFLIYFQGTGAADDSGLPNDRFFAVRPEGSVSTLKIQRTERGDSAVYLCASTMLGANTGELFFGEGSRLTVL.

This clonotype was found a few times. V gene TRBV6-5 combines with J gene TRBJ2-3, with 9 bases that match TRBD2. The CDR3 is 18 residues long. After removal of 0 bases from V and 0 bases from J, the junction contained 7 bases not matched to a gene. Per germline, CDR1 MNHEY and CDR2 SVGAGI. The CDR3 DNA is TGTGCCAGCAGTTACTCCCCTAGCGGGGTACTTAGCACAGATACGCAGTATTTT. Its translation: CASSYSPSGVLSTDTQYF.

The V gene is TRBV6-5, the J gene TRBJ1-1, with a tentative D call TRBD1 (6 bases). V lost 10 bases, J lost 7 bases, and 13 bases lay in between. The length of the CDR3 is 11 residues. CDR1 MNHEY and CDR2 SVGAGI come from the germline V gene. CDR3 bases: TGTGCCATCGAAAGGGGGGGTGAAGCTTTCTTT. It yields the protein CAIERGGEAFF.

This clonotype showed up many times. The V and J genes are TRBV20-1 and TRBJ2-1; 11 nucleotides agree with TRBD2. Germline V gene data show CDR1 as DFQATT and CDR2 as SNEGSKA (reference sequence). The CDR3 consists of 13 residues. After removal of 5 bases from V and 7 bases from J, the junction contained 4 bases not matched to a gene. The CDR3 region is CSAARLAGNEQFF. The CDR3 nucleotides read TGCAGTGCTGCTCGACTAGCGGGGAATGAGCAGTTCTTC.

This clonotype was seen only a few times. The CDR3 sequence: CSVRTSGHEQYF. The CDR3 DNA reads TGCAGCGTTCGGACTAGCGGGCACGAGCAGTACTTC. V is TRBV29-1 and J is TRBJ2-7, with 11 bases fitting TRBD2. CDR1 is SQVTM, CDR2 ANQGSEA, per germline. CDR3 length equals 12 residues. V lost 5 bases and J lost 5; bases outside the gene matches: 2.

This clonotype occurred many times. The chain is built from TRBV3-1 and TRBJ2-1; a possible D gene is TRBD2 (5 bases). Germline CDR1 LGHDT, CDR2 YNNKEL (reference sequence). The CDR3 is 13 amino acids. V gave up 1 base and J gave up 6 bases, with 7 bases separating them. CDR3 nucleotide sequence: TGTGCCAGCAGCCAAGCGGGAATCAATGAGCAGTTCTTC. This encodes CASSQAGINEQFF.

This clonotype is a singleton in its sample. The chain recombines TRBV5-4 with TRBJ2-4; tentatively, D is TRBD1 or TRBD2 (6 bases each). V was pared by 0 bases and J by 10 bases, with 20 bases between. CDR3 length: 16 residues. The germline V gene has CDR1 SGHNT and CDR2 YYREEE (reference sequence). The CDR3 DNA follows: TGTGCCAGCAGCTTGGACGGCCGGGGGCGGGCCCAAATTCAGTACTTC. It yields the protein CASSLDGRGRAQIQYF.

This clonotype appeared many times. This rearrangement joins TRBV28 to TRBJ1-5; 10 bases match TRBD1. The CDR3 length is 18 residues. Germline CDR1 is MDHEN and CDR2 is SYDVKM. Unmatched junction bases numbered 13, after V lost 1 base and J lost 7 bases. The CDR3, as DNA: TGTGCCAGCAGTTTATCGGTCGGACTCGGGACAGGGGACCAGCCCCAGCATTTT. This gives the protein CASSLSVGLGTGDQPQHF.

V gene TRBV5-5 combines with J gene TRBJ1-5; D unresolved. The V end lost 0 bases, the J end lost 6 bases, and 10 bases lay between the germline ends. Germline values: CDR1 SGHKS, CDR2 YYEKEE (reference sequence). The CDR3 is 14 amino acids. The CDR3 protein is CASSLDGRGQPQHF. The CDR3 DNA sequence: TGTGCCAGCAGCTTGGATGGGCGAGGTCAGCCCCAGCATTTT. Variable domain in full (rest from reference TRBV5-5 and TRBJ1-5): DAGVTQSPTHLIKTRGQQVTLRCSPISGHKSVSWYQQVLGQGPQFIFQYYEKEERGRGNFPDRFSARQFPNYSSELNVNALLLGDSALYLCASSLDGRGQPQHFGDGTRLSIL.

Many counts were recorded for this clonotype. The chain joins TRBV6-2 or TRBV6-3 to TRBJ2-6; no clear D gene. This CDR3 contains 14 residues. The germline V gene encodes CDR1 MNHEY and CDR2 SVGEGT. The V gene lost 4 bases and the J gene lost 0 bases, with 4 bases spanning the gap. CDR3 DNA sequence: TGTGCCAGCAGTTGGTTCTCTGGGGCCAACGTCCTGACTTTC. Protein product: CASSWFSGANVLTF.

This clonotype occurred many times. The chain combines TRBV29-1 with TRBJ2-3, with 9 bases lining up with TRBD2. CDR1 and CDR2 from the germline V gene are SQVTM and ANQGSEA. CDR3 length equals 14 residues. The CDR3 sequence: CSGGLAGITDTQYF. CDR3 nucleotide sequence: TGCAGTGGGGGGCTAGCGGGGATCACAGATACGCAGTATTTT.

This clonotype was detected only a few times. The J gene is TRBJ2-7, the V gene TRBV2, with no clear D. V was pared by 2 bases and J by 6 bases, with 20 bases between. The CDR3 length is 16 residues. The germline V gene has CDR1 SNHLY and CDR2 FYNNEI. CDR3 region: CASSEFPLRSSGEQYF. For the CDR3, the DNA is TGTGCCAGCAGTGAATTTCCTCTTCGGTCCTCTGGCGAGCAGTACTTC.

In its sample, this clonotype was seen many times. The rearrangement joins TRBV20-1 to TRBJ2-1, with 10 bases that match TRBD2. V shed 6 bases and J 14 bases; nucleotides not matched to a gene: 4. There are 10 residues in the CDR3. Germline loops: CDR1 DFQATT, CDR2 SNEGSKA (reference sequence). In DNA, the CDR3 is TGCAGTGCCCAGCGGGAGGGGGAGTTCTTC. It yields the protein CSAQREGEFF.

This clonotype has more than one count but fewer than ten. This sequence joins TRBV7-2 and TRBJ2-7; D is perhaps TRBD2 (6 bases). V lost 1 base, J lost 6 bases, and 13 bases lay in between. The germline gives CDR1 SGHTA, CDR2 FQGNSA. CDR3 length: 14 residues. The CDR3 is CASSLGGVRGEQYF. The CDR3, as DNA: TGTGCCAGCAGCTTAGGGGGGGTACGGGGCGAGCAGTACTTC.

There are many counts of this clonotype. The J gene is TRBJ2-1, the V gene TRBV2; TRBD1 aligns across 8 bases. The CDR3 runs to 16 residues. CDR1 is SNHLY, CDR2 FYNNEI, per germline. Losses at the gene ends were 1 base for V and 6 bases for J; bases not matched to a gene: 8. The DNA for the CDR3 is TGTGCCAGCAGTGAAGGGACAGGGAGAGATGGCAATGAGCAGTTCTTC. Amino acids: CASSEGTGRDGNEQFF.

As regards this clonotype: A much larger clone differs from this one at a single base, so this may be a read error. This chain links TRBV12-3 or TRBV12-4 with TRBJ2-2; 8 positions match TRBD1. The J segment lost 0 bases and the V segment lost 2 bases, leaving 2 bases of the junction unmatched. This CDR3 comprises 16 residues. The chain's CDR3 is CASSLTQGANTGELFF. CDR3 bases: TGTGCCAGCAGTTTAACACAGGGGGCGAACACCGGGGAGCTGTTTTTT.

The chain links TRBV5-1 to TRBJ2-3; a weak D match, TRBD2 (5 bases). Trimming took off 4 bases at V and 2 bases at J, with 17 bases between the two ends. The CDR3 totals 16 residues. Looked up from germline, CDR1 is SGHRS and CDR2 is YFSETQ. The CDR3 nucleotides are TGCGCCAGCAGCCTTACTGGAGGCCGGGACACAGATACGCAGTATTTT. Encoded protein: CASSLTGGRDTDTQYF.

In this sample, this clonotype turned up many times. This CDR3 is CASRNNKPQHF. The CDR3 DNA reads TGTGCCAGCAGGAATAACAAGCCCCAGCATTTT. The chain has TRBV25-1 and TRBJ1-5; D remains unclear. Germline V CDR1 and CDR2: MGHDK, SYGVNS. Trimming stripped 6 bases from V and 8 bases from J, with 8 bases between. The CDR3 covers 11 residues.

This clonotype was observed at least ten times. The chain links TRBV11-2 to TRBJ2-2, with D possibly matching TRBD2 (7 bases). The CDR3 extends over 19 amino acids. Germline V gene data show CDR1 as SGHAT and CDR2 as FQNNGV. The germline V and J ends were trimmed by 0 bases and 1 base, with 18 bases remaining between them. The CDR3 region is CASSLDGLAGAVNTGELFF. CDR3 in DNA: TGTGCCAGCAGCTTAGACGGGCTCGCGGGGGCGGTGAACACCGGGGAGCTGTTTTTT.

Many counts were recorded for this clonotype. The rearrangement joins TRBV7-8 to TRBJ2-7, with TRBD1 matching over 8 bases. CDR1 and CDR2 from the germline V gene are SGHVS and FQNEAQ. J gave up 7 bases and V 5 bases, and 10 bases lay outside the gene matches. This CDR3 comprises 14 residues. CDR3 protein: CASSEWTGTGEQYF. The CDR3, as DNA: TGTGCCAGCAGCGAGTGGACAGGGACGGGAGAGCAGTACTTC.